The source of this T cell receptor beta chain is a study of OX40 agonist ivuxolimab in advanced cancers. Assay used: immunoSEQ multiplex PCR; TCRdb lists only in-frame clones, some missing. The data hold roughly 84,000 clones, with about 85% observed a single time. The CDR3 contains 14 residues. Per the germline V gene, CDR1 is MNHEY and CDR2 is SVGAGI. The ends were cut back, 2 bases at V and 2 bases at J, with 6 bases in the middle. Sample: CD4+ or CD8+ T cells sorted from blood, taken in a trial of the OX40 agonist ivuxolimab. This receptor was obtained from an adult with an advanced solid tumor such as melanoma, head and neck, liver or kidney cancer. This sequence joins TRBV6-5 and TRBJ1-4; possible D gene TRBD1, 5 bases. In DNA form, the CDR3 reads TGTGCCAGCAGTTACAGGGGTACTAATGAAAAACTGTTTTTT. This encodes CASSYRGTNEKLFF.